The sequence of this T cell receptor beta chain was determined in a study of cytomegalovirus exposure and HLA in healthy donors. A multiplex PCR was run with 60 Vbeta primers and 13 Jbeta primers. The repertoire was sequenced with immunoSEQ multiplex PCR; TCRdb's copy has only in-frame clones and lacks some. The repertoire table contains 55,000 to 75,000 clones. With V trimmed by 4 bases and J by 3 bases, 3 bases remained unmatched. This CDR3 has 13 amino acids. Germline V gene data show CDR1 as SGHNT and CDR2 as YYREEE (reference sequence). Donors sampled were nominally healthy, though unrecorded immune exposures were likely.

The TCR sequence derives from a woman in her twenties or thirties in good health and CMV-seronegative. The V and J genes are TRBV5-4 and TRBJ1-1; 7 bases are shared with TRBD1. The specimen sequenced was PBMCs. CDR3 protein: CASSQGTDTEAFF. The CDR3 DNA reads as TGTGCCAGCAGCCAAGGGACAGACACTGAAGCTTTCTTT.